Sequencing of this TCR beta chain was carried out in a study of cytomegalovirus exposure and HLA in healthy donors. Primers for the PCR totalled 60 Vbeta and 13 Jbeta. Some clones are missing from TCRdb's copy, which holds only in-frame ones; the method was immunoSEQ multiplex PCR. The data contain 90,000 to 140,000 clones, over 75% of them singletons. There are a few counts of this clone. Its antigen is not identified. Study-wide results and caveats: Association of 17,000 or so TCR beta sequences with HLA alleles was found at 0.05 false discovery rate in a later analysis. Cytomegalovirus status, reportedly, was diagnosed with high specificity and sensitivity by the classifier.

The CDR3 runs to 16 residues. Germline trimming cut 4 bases from V and 6 bases from J; bases unmatched to any gene: 11. From germline, CDR1 is LNHDA and CDR2 SQIVND (reference sequence). The chain combines TRBV19 with TRBJ2-3; 9 bases align to TRBD1. The receptor was derived from a middle-aged woman in good health and CMV-seropositive. The material sequenced was PBMCs. The CDR3 protein is CASSRTGTGSVDTQYF. In nucleotides, the CDR3 is TGTGCCAGTAGTAGGACCGGGACAGGGAGTGTTGATACGCAGTATTTT.